This T cell receptor (beta chain) is drawn from a study of T cells after yellow fever vaccination. The CDR3 loop spans 11 amino acids. The germline CDR1 and CDR2 sequences are ENHRY and SYGVKD. V lost 7 bases and J 5 bases, leaving 6 bases between the germline ends. Regarding the study as a whole: Though it reached lower strength, the secondary response hit its peak faster, day 5 versus 15.

With regard to this clonotype: The antigen remains undetermined.

They built TCR cDNA with 5'RACE template switching, a step that put in a universal primer site and UMIs. Each CDR3 protein gets one entry after TCRdb re-called the 5' RACE reads with MiXCR. The sample lists hundreds of thousands of distinct CDR3 sequences; 11% were seen once. This chain joins TRBV10-3 and TRBJ2-1; D gene ambiguous. The receptor was derived from a man younger than 35 who received the YFV17D yellow fever vaccine. The source was PBMCs, collected on the day of the first yellow fever vaccination. This CDR3 reads CAIKENNEQFF. As DNA, the CDR3 is TGTGCCATCAAAGAGAACAATGAGCAGTTCTTC.